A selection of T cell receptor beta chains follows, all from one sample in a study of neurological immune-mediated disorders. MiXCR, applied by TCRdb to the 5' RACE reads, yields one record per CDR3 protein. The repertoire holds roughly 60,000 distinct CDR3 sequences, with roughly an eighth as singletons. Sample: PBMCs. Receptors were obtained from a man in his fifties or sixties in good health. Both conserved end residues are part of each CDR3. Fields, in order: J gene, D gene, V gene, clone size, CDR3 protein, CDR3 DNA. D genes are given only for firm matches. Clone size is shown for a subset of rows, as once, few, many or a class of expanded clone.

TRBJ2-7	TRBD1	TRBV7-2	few	CASSRGQIAYEQYF	TGTGCCAGCAGCCGGGGACAGATCGCCTACGAGCAGTACTTC
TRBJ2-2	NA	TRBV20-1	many	CSVSGFSNTGELFF	TGCAGTGTATCCGGATTTTCGAACACCGGGGAGCTGTTTTTT
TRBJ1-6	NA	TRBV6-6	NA	CASNEPTGALSPLHF	TGTGCCAGCAATGAACCGACAGGCGCGTTATCACCCCTCCACTTT
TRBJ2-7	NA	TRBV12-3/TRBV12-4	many	CASSLESSYEQYF	TGTGCCAGCAGTTTAGAATCCTCCTACGAGCAGTACTTC
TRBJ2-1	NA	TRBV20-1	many	CSVREGSRGSYNEQFF	TGCAGTGTTAGAGAAGGCTCGCGGGGTTCCTACAATGAGCAGTTCTTC
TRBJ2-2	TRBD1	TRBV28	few	CASRKSGTGGAYGELFF	TGTGCCAGCAGAAAGTCCGGGACAGGGGGCGCTTACGGGGAGCTGTTTTTT
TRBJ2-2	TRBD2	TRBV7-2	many	CASRWGGTSGTGELFF	TGTGCCAGCAGGTGGGGGGGGACTTCCGGAACCGGGGAGCTGTTTTTT
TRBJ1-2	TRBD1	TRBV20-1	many	CSARGGPGQGVSNYGYTF	TGCAGTGCTAGAGGAGGCCCGGGACAGGGGGTGTCCAACTATGGCTACACCTTC
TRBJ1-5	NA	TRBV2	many	CASRDRSKDPQHF	TGTGCCAGCAGGGACAGATCTAAGGATCCCCAGCATTTT
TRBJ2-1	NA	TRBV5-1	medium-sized	CASRSVAEANEQFF	TGCGCCAGCAGATCCGTGGCCGAGGCAAATGAGCAGTTCTTC
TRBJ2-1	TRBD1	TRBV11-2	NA	CASSSSGTGVTSGHNEQFF	TGTGCCAGCAGCTCCTCCGGGACAGGGGTGACCTCGGGGCACAATGAGCAGTTCTTC
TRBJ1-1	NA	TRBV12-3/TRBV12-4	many	CASSLGTVNTEAFF	TGTGCCAGCAGTTTAGGGACAGTGAACACTGAAGCTTTCTTT
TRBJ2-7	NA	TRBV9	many	CASSLGLNGEQYF	TGTGCCAGCAGCCTGGGATTAAATGGCGAGCAGTACTTC
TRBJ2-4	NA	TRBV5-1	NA	CASSLAQGGKNIRYF	TGTGCCAGCAGCTTGGCTCAGGGAGGAAAAAACATTCGGTACTTC
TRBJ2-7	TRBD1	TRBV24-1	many	CATSVDRVWYF	TGTGCCACCTCTGTGGACAGGGTTTGGTACTTC
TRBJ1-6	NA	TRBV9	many	CASSLTVYNSPLHF	TGTGCCAGCAGCCTGACGGTCTATAATTCACCCCTCCACTTT
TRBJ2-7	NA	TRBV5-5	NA	CASSLVVGPYEQYF	TGTGCCAGCAGCTTGGTAGTGGGGCCTTACGAGCAGTACTTC
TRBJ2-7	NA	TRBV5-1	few	CASSSRDRTYEQYF	TGCGCCAGCAGCTCCCGGGACCGCACCTACGAGCAGTACTTC
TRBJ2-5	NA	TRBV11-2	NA	CASSPSYSPGTQYF	TGTGCCAGCAGCCCCAGTTACAGTCCGGGGACCCAGTACTTC
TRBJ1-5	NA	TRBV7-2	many	CASSLEGAYSNQPQHF	TGTGCCAGCAGCTTAGAAGGGGCGTATAGCAATCAACCCCAGCATTTT
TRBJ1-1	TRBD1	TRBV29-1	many	CSVGGQVNTEAFF	TGCAGCGTGGGTGGACAGGTCAACACTGAAGCTTTCTTT
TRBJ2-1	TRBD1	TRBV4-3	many	CASSQAQGARGEQFF	TGCGCCAGCAGCCAAGCCCAGGGGGCGCGGGGTGAGCAGTTCTTC
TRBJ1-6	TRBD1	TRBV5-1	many	CASSPEGQHNSPLHF	TGCGCCAGCAGCCCGGAGGGACAGCATAATTCACCCCTCCACTTT
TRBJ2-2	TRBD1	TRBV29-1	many	CSAPRAGGTGELFF	TGCAGCGCGCCCCGGGCAGGGGGCACCGGGGAGCTGTTTTTT
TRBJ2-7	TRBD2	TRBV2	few	CASSWTSGWDEQYF	TGTGCCAGCAGTTGGACTAGCGGGTGGGACGAGCAGTACTTC
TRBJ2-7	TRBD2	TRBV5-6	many	CASSWGLGGKYF	TGTGCCAGCAGCTGGGGACTAGGGGGGAAGTACTTC
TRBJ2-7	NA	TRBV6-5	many	CASRYTDTSYEQYF	TGTGCCAGTCGCTATACAGATACGAGCTACGAGCAGTACTTC
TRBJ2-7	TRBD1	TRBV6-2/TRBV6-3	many	CASSRPSGTGLDEQYF	TGTGCCAGCAGTCGACCGTCCGGGACAGGGCTGGACGAGCAGTACTTC
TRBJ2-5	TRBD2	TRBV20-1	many	CSASGAGGYQETQYF	TGCAGTGCTAGCGGTGCCGGGGGGTACCAAGAGACCCAGTACTTC
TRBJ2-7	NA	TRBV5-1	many	CASSPGTLSYEQYF	TGCGCCAGCAGCCCGGGGACACTTTCCTACGAGCAGTACTTC
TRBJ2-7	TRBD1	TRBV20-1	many	CSASSLRDRIDEQYF	TGCAGTGCTAGTTCCTTACGGGACAGGATTGACGAGCAGTACTTC
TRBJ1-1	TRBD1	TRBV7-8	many	CASSLARGAEAFF	TGTGCCAGCAGCTTAGCCAGGGGGGCTGAAGCTTTCTTT
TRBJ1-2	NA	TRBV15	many	CATSRDGVGYGYTF	TGTGCCACCAGCAGAGACGGCGTGGGGTACGGCTACACCTTC
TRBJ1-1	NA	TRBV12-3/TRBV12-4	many	CASSPAAIPALAFF	TGTGCCAGCAGTCCCGCCGCCATCCCCGCGCTAGCTTTCTTT
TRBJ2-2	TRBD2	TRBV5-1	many	CASSLSGGLRSGELFF	TGCGCCAGCAGCTTGAGCGGGGGCCTCCGTTCCGGGGAGCTGTTTTTT
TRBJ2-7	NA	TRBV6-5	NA	CASSTPGLGRYEQYF	TGTGCCAGCTCTACCCCCGGGCTCGGCCGCTACGAGCAGTACTTC
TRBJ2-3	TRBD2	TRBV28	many	CASSFPSGGTDTQYF	TGTGCCAGCAGTTTCCCAAGCGGGGGCACAGATACGCAGTATTTT
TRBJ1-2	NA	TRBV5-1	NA	CASGLSRREPCYGYTF	TGCGCCAGCGGCTTGTCACGAAGGGAACCATGCTATGGCTACACCTTC
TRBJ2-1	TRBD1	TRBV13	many	CASSPTGDIQNEQFF	TGTGCCAGCAGTCCCACAGGGGATATTCAGAATGAGCAGTTCTTC
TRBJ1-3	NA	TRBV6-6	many	CASSSILSGNTIYF	TGTGCCAGCAGCTCCATCCTCTCTGGAAACACCATATATTTT
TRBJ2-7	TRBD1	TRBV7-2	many	CASSLGGTGVYEQYF	TGTGCCAGCAGCTTAGGAGGGACAGGGGTCTACGAGCAGTACTTC
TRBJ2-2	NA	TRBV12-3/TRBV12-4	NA	CASRPCRSTGELFF	TGTGCCAGCAGGCCATGTCGGAGCACCGGGGAGCTGTTTTTT
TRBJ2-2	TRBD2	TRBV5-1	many	CASSGTLAGGLEVTGELFF	TGCGCCAGCAGCGGCACACTAGCGGGGGGCCTCGAGGTCACCGGGGAGCTGTTTTTT
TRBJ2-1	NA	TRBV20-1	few	CSASPDSSSYNEQFF	TGCAGTGCTAGCCCCGACTCGAGCTCCTACAATGAGCAGTTCTTC
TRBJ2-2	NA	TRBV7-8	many	CASSLPGSNTGELFF	TGTGCCAGCAGCCTACCCGGGAGCAACACCGGGGAGCTGTTTTTT
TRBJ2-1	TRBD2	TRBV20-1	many	CSLLAGGRSYNEQFF	TGCAGCCTACTAGCGGGGGGTCGCTCCTACAATGAGCAGTTCTTC
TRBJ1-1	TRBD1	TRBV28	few	CASRIQGPNTEAFF	TGTGCCAGCAGGATACAGGGGCCGAACACTGAAGCTTTCTTT
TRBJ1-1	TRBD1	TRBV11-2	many	CASSLGPGGQAEAFF	TGTGCCAGCAGCTTAGGGCCAGGGGGCCAGGCTGAAGCTTTCTTT
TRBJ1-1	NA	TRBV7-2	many	CASSSGLTAEAFF	TGTGCCAGCAGCTCGGGACTTACGGCTGAAGCTTTCTTT
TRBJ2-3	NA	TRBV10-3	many	CAISEGDTDTQYF	TGTGCCATCAGTGAGGGCGACACAGATACGCAGTATTTT
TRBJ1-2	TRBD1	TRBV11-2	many	CASSSGGYGYTF	TGTGCCAGCAGTTCAGGGGGCTATGGCTACACCTTC
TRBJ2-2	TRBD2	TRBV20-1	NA	CSAYSPGLAGLYRTGELFF	TGCAGTGCTTATTCTCCGGGACTAGCGGGACTTTATCGCACCGGGGAGCTGTTTTTT
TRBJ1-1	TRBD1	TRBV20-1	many	CSARDQTGGDTEAFF	TGCAGTGCTAGAGACCAGACAGGGGGGGACACTGAAGCTTTCTTT
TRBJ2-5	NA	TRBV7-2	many	CASSLVSRGGETQYF	TGTGCCAGCAGCTTAGTTTCCAGGGGGGGAGAGACCCAGTACTTC
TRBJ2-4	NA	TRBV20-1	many	CSAEDRALAKNIQYF	TGCAGTGCGGAAGACAGAGCTCTAGCCAAAAACATTCAGTACTTC